The 19 T cell receptor gamma chains below come from one sample, sequenced in a study of gamma-delta chains in newborns, infants, children. TCRdb re-processed the reads using CATT. The sample includes 390 or so gamma-chain clones, roughly 45% of them seen just once. Material for sequencing was blood. Receptors originate from a child who was a newborn, infant or young child, either healthy, febrile or measles-vaccinated (not recorded which).

The chain links TRGV4 to TRGJ1 or TRGJ2. TCRdb is silent on the J gene; assignment here came from matching the DNA to germline. V gave up 0 bases and J gave up 6 bases; unmatched junction bases: 5. The CDR3 runs 13 residues. Germline assignment: CDR1 EGSTGY and CDR2 YDSYTSSV. DNA of the CDR3: TGTGCCACCTGGGATGGGAGGTTTTATAAGAAACTCTTT. Its protein is CATWDGRFYKKLF.

As for this clone: Mismatch with germline at one junction end may stem from a read error. The chain has TRGV9 and TRGJP. TCRdb does not report a J gene; here it was assigned by matching the DNA to germline references. Germline loops: CDR1 GITISATS, CDR2 ISYDGTV (reference sequence). The CDR3 has 16 amino acids. Here the CDR3 reads CALWEEQELGKKSKVF. CDR3 DNA sequence: TGTGCCTTGTGGGAGGAGCAAGAGTTGGGCAAAAAAAGCAAGGTATTT.

The chain joins TRGV2 to TRGJ1 or TRGJ2. TCRdb supplies no J gene; here it was assigned by aligning the nucleotide sequence to germline. The germline V gene has CDR1 EGSNGY and CDR2 YDSYNSKV. The junction had 4 bases not matched to a gene; V was cut back by 2 bases and J by 3 bases. This CDR3 has 13 residues. The CDR3 sequence: CATWDAFYYKKLF. DNA of the CDR3: TGTGCCACCTGGGACGCCTTTTATTATAAGAAACTCTTT.

This chain links TRGV4 with TRGJP2. No J segment appears in TCRdb, so it was assigned here by matching the sequence to germline. The CDR3 covers 16 residues. Germline lookup yields CDR1 EGSTGY and CDR2 YDSYTSSV. V was pared by 0 bases and J by 2 bases, with 6 bases of the junction left unmatched. DNA of the CDR3: TGTGCCACCTGGGATGGGGCCTCAAGTAGTGATTGGATCAAGACGTTT. Amino acids: CATWDGASSSDWIKTF.

The chain combines TRGV2 with TRGJ1 or TRGJ2. TCRdb does not report a J gene; here it was assigned by matching the DNA to germline references. V lost 0 bases to trimming and J lost 7 bases; unmatched junction nucleotides: 6. Germline CDR1 reads EGSNGY; CDR2 reads YDSYNSKV. This CDR3 is built from 13 residues. CDR3 amino acids: CATWDGSGYKKLF. CDR3 bases: TGTGCCACCTGGGACGGGAGTGGATATAAGAAACTCTTT.

This clone is deemed large (0.1 to 1%). The chain combines TRGV9 with TRGJP. The CDR3 has 16 residues. The V segment lost 0 bases and the J segment 6 bases; nucleotides outside the gene matches: 2. Germline V gives CDR1 GITISATS, CDR2 ISYDGTV (reference sequence). Here the CDR3 reads CALWEVRELGKKIKVF. CDR3 bases: TGTGCCTTGTGGGAGGTGAGAGAGTTGGGCAAAAAAATCAAGGTATTT.

This chain connects TRGV9 to TRGJ1 or TRGJ2. As TCRdb names no J gene, one was assigned here on the basis of a DNA match to germline. CDR3 length equals 17 residues. Germline lookup yields CDR1 GITISATS and CDR2 ISYDGTV (reference sequence). J lost 0 bases, V lost 2 bases, and 13 bases had no gene match. Written as DNA, the CDR3 is TGTGCCTTGTGGGAGGACAAATACCTCCGGAATTATTATAAGAAACTCTTT. Translating it yields CALWEDKYLRNYYKKLF.

This clone was seen a handful of times. The chain employs TRGV3 and TRGJ1 or TRGJ2. Matching the DNA to germline supplied the J gene, which TCRdb does not give. The CDR3 consists of 9 residues. CDR1 VTNTFY and CDR2 YDVSTARD come from the germline V gene (reference sequence). The J segment lost 11 bases and the V segment lost 6 bases, leaving 4 bases of the junction unmatched. CDR3: CATWREKLF. In DNA form, the CDR3 reads TGTGCCACCTGGAGGGAGAAACTCTTT.

In regard to this clone: One junction end does not reproduce the germline sequence, and a read error may be involved. Different DNA sequences within this sample yield the same CDR3. The chain combines TRGV2 with TRGJP2. The J gene, missing from TCRdb, was assigned here through DNA to germline matching. The germline V gene encodes CDR1 EGSNGY and CDR2 YDSYNSKV. This CDR3 comprises 16 residues. CDR3 in DNA: TGCGCCACCTGGGACGGGCACGCGAGTAGTGATTGGATCAAGACGTTT. Translated, it gives CATWDGHASSDWIKTF.

This clone was detected only a few times. The rearrangement links TRGV8 to TRGJP1. In the absence of a J gene in TCRdb, the DNA was matched to germline to assign it here. The trim removed 3 bases at V and 0 bases at J, leaving 4 bases unmatched. The CDR3 runs to 15 residues. Germline V lookup: CDR1 VENAVY, CDR2 YDSYNSRV. The CDR3 region is CATWDSDTTGWFKIF. In nucleotides, the CDR3 is TGTGCCACCTGGGATTCAGATACCACTGGTTGGTTCAAGATATTT.

Note on this clone: Different DNA sequences within this sample yield the same CDR3. The chain joins TRGV9 to TRGJP. Here the J gene was assigned by germline matching of the DNA, as TCRdb has none. Germline CDR1 is GITISATS and CDR2 is ISYDGTV (reference sequence). V shed 2 bases and J 4 bases; nucleotides not matched to a gene: 2. The CDR3 is 16 amino acids. The CDR3 DNA sequence: TGTGCCTTGTGGGAGGAACAAGAGTTGGGCAAAAAAATCAAGGTATTT. Its translation: CALWEEQELGKKIKVF.

Only a few counts were recorded for this clone. The chain combines TRGV4 with TRGJ1 or TRGJ2. Germline matching of the DNA provided the J gene here, since TCRdb leaves it blank. Trimming took 0 bases from V and 3 from J; bases not matched to a gene: 11. From germline, CDR1 is EGSTGY and CDR2 YDSYTSSV. This CDR3 has 16 amino acids. This CDR3 is CATWDGRRPRYYKKLF. CDR3 nucleotide sequence: TGTGCCACCTGGGATGGGCGTCGTCCACGTTATTATAAGAAACTCTTT.

This clone qualifies as hyperexpanded. J is TRGJ1 or TRGJ2 and V is TRGV3. TCRdb is silent on the J gene; assignment here came from matching the DNA to germline. The CDR3 is 13 residues long. The V gene's germline CDR1 is VTNTFY and CDR2 YDVSTARD (reference sequence). Trimming cost V 0 bases and J 6 bases; bases outside gene matches: 5. CDR3 loop: CATWDRRGYKKLF. The DNA of the CDR3 is TGTGCCACCTGGGACAGGCGGGGTTATAAGAAACTCTTT.

The V and J genes are TRGV4 and TRGJP. The J gene is absent in TCRdb and was assigned here via DNA matching to germline. The CDR3 has 15 amino acids. V gave up 4 bases and J gave up 6 bases; unmatched junction bases: 3. In germline, CDR1 is EGSTGY, CDR2 YDSYTSSV. CDR3 DNA sequence: TGTGCCACCTGGGACCCAGAGTTGGGCAAAAAAATCAAGGTATTT. Its translation: CATWDPELGKKIKVF.

This clone was seen only a few times. The gene calls are TRGV9 and TRGJP. The J gene, not given by TCRdb, was assigned here from a germline match of the nucleotide sequence. Germline assignment: CDR1 GITISATS and CDR2 ISYDGTV (reference sequence). Trimming removed 2 bases from V and 3 bases from J; junction bases left unmatched: 4. The CDR3 spans 17 residues. CDR3 nucleotide sequence: TGTGCCTTGTGGGAGGCCCAGCAAGAGTTGGGCAAAAAAATCAAGGTATTT. Protein sequence: CALWEAQQELGKKIKVF.

The chain combines TRGV9 with TRGJP. No J gene was available from TCRdb, and it was assigned here by a germline match of the DNA. V gave up 0 bases and J gave up 9 bases; unmatched junction bases: 5. CDR1 and CDR2 (germline): GITISATS, ISYDGTV (reference sequence). This CDR3 comprises 16 residues. The CDR3 sequence: CALWEVHVLGKKIKVF. In DNA form, the CDR3 reads TGTGCCTTGTGGGAGGTGCATGTGTTGGGCAAAAAAATCAAGGTATTT.

In its sample, this clone is large. V usage is TRGV2 and J usage is TRGJP1. Since TCRdb gives no J gene, matching the DNA to germline was used here to assign it. Per the germline V gene, CDR1 is EGSNGY and CDR2 is YDSYNSKV. V dropped 4 bases and J dropped 1; count of bases not matched to a gene: 0. This CDR3 has 13 residues. The CDR3 region has the DNA TGTGCCACCTGGGATACCACTGGTTGGTTCAAGATATTT. Protein product: CATWDTTGWFKIF.

This clone has just a few counts. The chain has TRGV9 and TRGJ1 or TRGJ2. The J gene, left out of TCRdb, was set here by checking the DNA against germline. This CDR3 comprises 13 residues. Trimming cost V 3 bases and J 6 bases; bases outside gene matches: 8. Per germline, CDR1 GITISATS and CDR2 ISYDGTV (reference sequence). For the CDR3, the DNA is TGTGCCTTGTGGGAGCCTCAGGGTTATAAGAAACTCTTT. Its protein product is CALWEPQGYKKLF.

This chain joins TRGV8 and TRGJ1 or TRGJ2. TCRdb offers no J gene call, so here the DNA was matched to germline to obtain one. The CDR3 sequence is 13 residues long. V was pared by 2 bases and J by 2 bases, with 3 bases of the junction left unmatched. In germline, CDR1 is VENAVY, CDR2 YDSYNSRV. Written as DNA, the CDR3 is TGTGCCACCTGGGATACCTATTATTATAAGAAACTCTTT. Encoded protein: CATWDTYYYKKLF.